This T cell receptor beta chain was sequenced during a study of STAT5B mutations in CD4+ large granular lymphocyte leukemia. Whole-study context: Among healthy donors, a particular HLA allele went with more CDR3 'QG' motifs.

This clone appeared a few times. The antigen is undetermined. The CDR3 has 13 residues. Germline CDR1 and CDR2: SEHNR and FQNEAQ (reference sequence). V gave up 1 base and J gave up 6 bases, with 9 bases separating them. Notes on the study in general: 8/27 top patient clones versus 2/35 control clones were TRBV06-family.

In the source study's methods: Productive clonotypes were detectable down to 2.59 x 10-5 frequency. Sequenced by immunoSEQ multiplex PCR; TCRdb stores in-frame clones only, minus some. Clone size and the V and J calls come from that table; the DNA yielded D and trimming. The top ten clones hold 4.4% of a sample with some 32,000 clones, around four fifths of them seen once. The chain joins TRBV7-9 to TRBJ1-1, with D tentatively TRBD1 (6 bases). The sequenced material came from CD4+ T cells from blood buffy coats. The sequence was obtained from a human donor in good health. The CDR3 here is CASSLGGGSEAFF. The CDR3 nucleotides read TGTGCCAGCAGCTTAGGGGGGGGCTCTGAAGCTTTCTTT.